This entry features one TCR beta chain sequence. Its antigen is undetermined. V dropped 5 bases and J dropped 7 bases, with 20 bases sitting between them. The CDR3 runs to 16 residues. The germline gives CDR1 SGHAT, CDR2 FQNNGV. As it was prepared, the TCRbeta library received unique molecular identifiers. Each CDR3 protein gets one entry after TCRdb re-called the PCR reads with MiXCR. The data hold some 43,000 distinct CDR3 sequences, with 7.5% to 10% observed a single time. These data come from a study of T-cell reconstitution after alpha-beta-depleted transplantation in children. Study-wide findings and caveats: Among T cells one year after transplant, newly produced cells accounted for most counts and diversity.

The chain couples TRBV11-2 to TRBJ1-4; D might be TRBD1 (6 bases). The source material was PBMCs, mostly from graft donor cells, sampled 60 days after TCRalphabeta/CD19-depleted stem cell transplant. The clonotype comes from a male patient aged 2 to 9 who had a stem cell transplant for chronic granulomatous disease, so the T cells may come from the graft donor. CDR3 amino acids: CASSSTTGPAGEKLFF. The CDR3 DNA reads TGTGCCAGCAGCAGTACAACAGGGCCCGCGGGTGAAAAACTGTTTTTT.